Listed below are T cell receptor beta chains from one sample, sequenced in a study of cytomegalovirus exposure and HLA in healthy donors. The data were produced by immunoSEQ multiplex PCR, yet TCRdb's version contains in-frame clones alone and is incomplete. The table has around 210,000 clones, 78% seen once. The source material was PBMCs. These receptors all stem from a boy between 10 and 17 years old in good health and CMV-seronegative. Each CDR3 is given without its conserved first and last residue. A D gene is named only where the DNA matches it firmly. The listing skips clone size in some rows; elsewhere it reads once, few, many or a size class.

v_call	j_call	d_call	clone_size	cdr3_aa
TRBV25-1	TRBJ1-3	NA	few	ASSEGWDTFFGNTIY
TRBV14	TRBJ2-2	NA	few	ASSPQKGGELF
TRBV30	TRBJ1-5	NA	NA	AWTQSLRNQPQH
TRBV5-1	TRBJ2-5	TRBD2	NA	ASSFSGRAPLETQY
TRBV15	TRBJ2-3	NA	NA	ATSPPGDTQY
TRBV2	TRBJ1-3	TRBD1	NA	ASSVRQGASGNTIY
TRBV7-9	TRBJ2-1	TRBD2	few	ASSLTQREDHEQF
TRBV19	TRBJ1-2	NA	NA	ASSIQSTQGLGYGYT
TRBV27	TRBJ1-1	TRBD1	few	ASSFTGGATEAF
TRBV6-1	TRBJ1-1	NA	few	ASSEAGRTEAF
TRBV25-1	TRBJ1-4	NA	NA	ASLDSQNAANEKLF
TRBV6-4	TRBJ2-3	NA	few	ASSDSILGGNTQY
TRBV7-8	TRBJ1-1	NA	few	ASSQTSTAAF
TRBV7-8	TRBJ2-2	TRBD2	NA	ASSLAGRAAGELF
TRBV6-1	TRBJ1-3	TRBD1	NA	ASTGTGWNTIY
TRBV11-2	TRBJ2-3	TRBD2	NA	ASSFFGRYTDTQY
TRBV29-1	TRBJ1-5	TRBD1	NA	SVVGQGGQPQH
TRBV7-9	TRBJ1-4	NA	once	ASSSGFAKLF
TRBV6-1	TRBJ2-1	TRBD1	NA	ASSDGQDYNEQF
TRBV27	TRBJ1-1	NA	NA	ASSSETHMNTEAF
TRBV5-1	TRBJ1-5	NA	once	ASSSQGGEPQH
TRBV7-8	TRBJ1-1	TRBD1	NA	ASSPHGTGAVGTEAF
TRBV9	TRBJ1-2	NA	NA	ASSVAAGSYGYT
TRBV7-3	TRBJ1-2	TRBD1	NA	ASSLTGGYGYT
TRBV5-1	TRBJ2-3	TRBD1	NA	ASSFGTGRSSTDTQY
TRBV5-1	TRBJ1-5	NA	NA	ASSLSPDQPQH
TRBV2	TRBJ2-2	TRBD2	NA	ASSRRILAGGYTGELF
TRBV9	TRBJ2-2	NA	NA	ASSSDGELAGELF
TRBV6-4	TRBJ2-1	NA	NA	ASSDGGHNEQF
TRBV10-3	TRBJ2-1	NA	medium-sized	AISESGGSYNEQF
TRBV6-5	TRBJ2-7	TRBD1	NA	ASSPSQGAEQY
TRBV13	TRBJ1-3	TRBD1	once	ASSSQDRLAGNTIY